This T cell receptor beta chain is drawn from a study of blood T cell repertoires in COVID-19. Study-level information: T cells, B-cell-depleted T cells, or PBMCs supplied cDNA or gDNA.

Enrollees, roughly 18 to 90 years old, lived in 24 US areas. Cohort placement rested on clinical history that participants reported themselves. The study counted Cohort 3 donors as recovered given two negative PCRs, clearance, or symptom resolution. Germline V lookup: CDR1 SEHNR, CDR2 FQNEAQ (reference sequence). Trimming removed 7 bases from V and 1 base from J, with 10 bases in between. This CDR3 has 13 amino acids. Measured with immunoSEQ multiplex PCR; TCRdb has only the in-frame clones, and not every one. The table shows under 200,000 clones, with under 90% occurring only once. The chain is built from TRBV7-9 and TRBJ1-1, with D hard to call. The sequenced sample consisted of PBMCs or T cells enriched from blood (not recorded which). The receptor was isolated from an older woman who had recovered from COVID-19. The CDR3: CASTQRGNTEAFF. DNA of the CDR3: TGTGCCAGCACCCAACGGGGGAACACTGAAGCTTTCTTT.